This is a list of T cell receptor beta chains from one sample in a study of regulatory T cells in long-lasting Graves disease. MiXCR, run by TCRdb on the multiplex PCR reads, gives a single entry per CDR3 protein. In the table there are roughly 700,000 distinct CDR3 sequences, about 32% of which are singletons. Sequenced here: peripheral blood mononuclear cells (PBMCs), sampled when the disease was refractory, from a patient treated with antithyroid drugs. The receptors shown here come from a female donor with Graves disease. The CDR3 runs from the conserved cysteine through the conserved F or W. A D gene is named only where the DNA matches it firmly. The size field is filled for only some rows; it gives once, few, many or a size class.

14,TRBV6-1,.,TRBD1,TRBJ1-1,TGTGCCAGCAAAGAGGACAGGGGAGGAACTGAAGCTTTCTTT,CASKEDRGGTEAFF
15,TRBV29-1,.,TRBD2,TRBJ2-7,TGCAGCGTCACTGCAACCAGAGCGGGAGGCTACGAGCAGTACTTC,CSVTATRAGGYEQYF
16,TRBV19,.,.,TRBJ1-1,TGTGCCAGTAGTATAGGAAGAGGAGCCACTTGGACTGAAGCTTTCTTT,CASSIGRGATWTEAFF
12,TRBV7-9,.,.,TRBJ2-7,TGTGCCAGCAGCCCTCGGGTGGACGAGCAGTACTTC,CASSPRVDEQYF
12,TRBV12-3/TRBV12-4,many,.,TRBJ1-1,TGTGCCAGCAGTTTTAAGGGGAACGTAGCTTTCTTT,CASSFKGNVAFF
14,TRBV7-2,few,.,TRBJ2-5,TGTGCCAGCAGCTTAGAGACCGCTCAAGAGACCCAGTACTTC,CASSLETAQETQYF
13,TRBV19,.,TRBD2,TRBJ2-1,TGTGCCAGTAGCGGGACTAGCGTTAATGAGCAGTTCTTC,CASSGTSVNEQFF
15,TRBV3-1,few,.,TRBJ1-6,TGTGCCAGCACCACCGGGGGCGCGTATAATTCACCCCTCCACTTT,CASTTGGAYNSPLHF
15,TRBV7-9,.,TRBD2,TRBJ2-7,TGTGCCAGCAGCTCCGGACTAGCGGTCGTGGACGAGCAGTACTTC,CASSSGLAVVDEQYF
14,TRBV2,.,.,TRBJ1-2,TGTGCCGGCAGGAGGACAGCCCTAAACTATGGCTACACCTTC,CAGRRTALNYGYTF
15,TRBV20-1,few,.,TRBJ1-2,TGCAGTGCTAGGGAGGACCGACCAACTAACTATGGCTACACCTTC,CSAREDRPTNYGYTF
15,TRBV5-1,many,.,TRBJ1-5,TGTGCCAGCAGTCTCGCGGGGGGGAGCAATCAGCCCCAGCATTTT,CASSLAGGSNQPQHF
15,TRBV12-3/TRBV12-4,.,TRBD2,TRBJ2-2,TGTGCCAGTTCGCTAGCGGGAGGAACCACCGGGGAGCTGTTTTTT,CASSLAGGTTGELFF
12,TRBV29-1,.,.,TRBJ1-1,TGCAGCGTTGTTGTAGTGGGAGCTGAAGCTTTCTTT,CSVVVVGAEAFF
12,TRBV28,.,TRBD1,TRBJ1-1,TGTGCCAGCAGTTTATCTACAGGGGGAGCTTTCTTT,CASSLSTGGAFF
14,TRBV2,.,.,TRBJ2-3,TGTGCCAGCAGTGAAGTCCGGAGCACAGATACGCAGTATTTT,CASSEVRSTDTQYF
14,TRBV12-3/TRBV12-4,.,.,TRBJ1-1,TGTGCCAGCAGTTCCAAATCCACCGGAATGATGGCTTTCTTT,CASSSKSTGMMAFF
16,TRBV28,few,.,TRBJ1-3,TGTGCCAGCAACCCCGAACGGGCCAACTACGGGGACACCATATATTTT,CASNPERANYGDTIYF
14,TRBV6-5,many,.,TRBJ1-2,TGTGCCAGCAGTTACTCGACAGCTAACTATGGCTACACCTTC,CASSYSTANYGYTF
14,TRBV19,.,TRBD1,TRBJ2-5,TGTGCCAGTAGTGAGGGACAGGGATGGGAGACCCAGTACTTC,CASSEGQGWETQYF
12,TRBV2,few,.,TRBJ2-4,TGTGCCAGCAGTGAAGGGGGAGGCATTCAGTACTTC,CASSEGGGIQYF
14,TRBV27,.,.,TRBJ2-7,TGTGCCAGCAGTTTATGGGGTGACAGCTACGAGCAGTACTTC,CASSLWGDSYEQYF
13,TRBV5-1,.,.,TRBJ2-5,TGCGCCAGCAGCTTTTTTGTCCAAGAGACCCAGTACTTC,CASSFFVQETQYF
15,TRBV7-2,few,.,TRBJ1-4,TGTGCCAGCAGCTTAGGACGCAGGGTCGATGAAAAACTGTTTTTT,CASSLGRRVDEKLFF
13,TRBV10-3,few,.,TRBJ1-2,TGTGCCACCCGGGACGAAGCTAACTATGGCTACACCTTC,CATRDEANYGYTF
13,TRBV10-3,.,.,TRBJ2-1,TGTGCCACCGATAGCGGAGAGAACAATGAGCAGTTCTTC,CATDSGENNEQFF
13,TRBV18,few,.,TRBJ2-7,TGTGCCAGCTCACCCCCCGGCCTCTGGGAGCAGTACTTC,CASSPPGLWEQYF
15,TRBV27,.,.,TRBJ1-6,TGTGCCAGCAGTCCGAACAAGGACACATATTCACCCCTCCACTTT,CASSPNKDTYSPLHF
15,TRBV20-1,.,.,TRBJ2-2,TGCAGTGCTTATACTAGCAGCTTTAACACCGGGGAGCTGTTTTTT,CSAYTSSFNTGELFF
15,TRBV6-1,.,TRBD1,TRBJ1-5,TGTGCCAGTTCGTTGTCCGGACAGGACTTTCAGCCCCAGCATTTT,CASSLSGQDFQPQHF
14,TRBV10-1,few,.,TRBJ2-7,TGCGCCAGCAGTAGGGCAGGGGACACCTACGAGCAGTACTTC,CASSRAGDTYEQYF
18,TRBV10-3,few,TRBD1,TRBJ1-6,TGTGCCATCAGGGGGACCGGGACAGGGGCCCAACGGCGGTCACCCCTCCACTTT,CAIRGTGTGAQRRSPLHF
13,TRBV29-1,.,.,TRBJ1-5,TGCAGCGTAGTCACAGGGTCGGGTCAGCCCCAGCATTTT,CSVVTGSGQPQHF
14,TRBV2,many,TRBD1,TRBJ1-2,TGTGCCAGCAGTGATGAGACAGGGAGATATGGCTACACCTTC,CASSDETGRYGYTF
15,TRBV27,.,TRBD1,TRBJ1-1,TGTGCCAGCAGCTCGGGGCAGGGGGGGAACACTGAAGCTTTCTTT,CASSSGQGGNTEAFF
15,TRBV11-2,few,TRBD1,TRBJ2-7,TGTGCCAGCAGCCCCGGCTGGACAGGGGGTTACGAGCAGTACTTC,CASSPGWTGGYEQYF
15,TRBV12-5,few,.,TRBJ1-5,TGTGCTAGTGCTCGCGGGCAGGCCGGGAATCAGCCCCAGCATTTT,CASARGQAGNQPQHF
13,TRBV15,.,.,TRBJ2-3,TGTGCCACCAGCAGACCGTTCACAGATACGCAGTATTTT,CATSRPFTDTQYF
14,TRBV29-1,.,.,TRBJ1-1,TGCAGCGCCGAGGGGGAGAGGGCTGACACTGAAGCTTTCTTT,CSAEGERADTEAFF
16,TRBV6-1,.,TRBD1,TRBJ1-4,TGTGCCAGCAGTGAAGGACAGGGGACCGTCCTGGAAAAACTGTTTTTT,CASSEGQGTVLEKLFF
15,TRBV5-6,many,TRBD2,TRBJ2-7,TGTGCCAGCAGCAAGGAGCGGGAGGGAACCTACGAGCAGTACTTC,CASSKEREGTYEQYF
14,TRBV7-6,.,.,TRBJ1-6,TGTGCCAGCAGCTCGGCGACGGTAAATTCACCCCTCCACTTT,CASSSATVNSPLHF
14,TRBV18,.,.,TRBJ1-1,TGTGCCAGCTCACCCTATGCAGTGAACACTGAAGCTTTCTTT,CASSPYAVNTEAFF
13,TRBV5-1,.,.,TRBJ2-5,TGCGCCAGCAGCTTGGCCCCAGAACAGACCCAGTACTTC,CASSLAPEQTQYF
14,TRBV3-1,.,TRBD2,TRBJ2-7,TGTGCCAGCAGCCCAGCGGGAGGGGGCTACGAGCAGTACTTC,CASSPAGGGYEQYF
13,TRBV7-6,.,.,TRBJ1-5,TGTGCCAGCAGCCCACGTCGTGGGGAGCCCCAGCATTTT,CASSPRRGEPQHF
15,TRBV7-9,.,.,TRBJ2-5,TGTGCCAGCAGCTTACGCGGCGGACCTCAAGAGACCCAGTACTTC,CASSLRGGPQETQYF
13,TRBV6-9,.,.,TRBJ2-7,TGTGCCAGCAGTTACCTGAGGGGTTACGAGCAGTACTTC,CASSYLRGYEQYF
13,TRBV29-1,few,TRBD2,TRBJ2-4,TGCAGCGTTGATGGGCTAGCGGGAGACATTCAGTACTTC,CSVDGLAGDIQYF
17,TRBV5-1,.,TRBD2,TRBJ2-5,TGCGCCAGCAGCTGGGACTCGGGGGGCGGGGGGCAAGAGACCCAGTACTTC,CASSWDSGGGGQETQYF
16,TRBV5-1,few,.,TRBJ1-3,TGCGCCAGCAGAATAGCCCCGGGTGGCTCTGGAAACACCATATATTTT,CASRIAPGGSGNTIYF
15,TRBV6-1,few,.,TRBJ2-5,TGTGCCAGCAGTGAAGGTCCGGGACCTCAAGAGACCCAGTACTTC,CASSEGPGPQETQYF
15,TRBV6-1,.,TRBD2,TRBJ2-7,TGTGCCAGCAGTGGCCGCGGTAGCGGGAGGATCGAGCAGTACTTC,CASSGRGSGRIEQYF
12,TRBV11-2,.,.,TRBJ2-2,TGTGCCAGCAGCTTGGGTTACGGGGAGCTGTTTTTT,CASSLGYGELFF
15,TRBV10-3,.,TRBD1,TRBJ1-2,TGTGCCATCAGCGAGAGGACAGGGGTGGACTATGGCTACACCTTC,CAISERTGVDYGYTF